What follows are 9 T cell receptor beta chains derived from one specimen sequenced in a study of blood T cell repertoires in COVID-19. Using immunoSEQ multiplex PCR, the repertoire was profiled, and TCRdb retains in-frame clones only, with some absent. The table lists 140,000 to 150,000 clones, about 85% of them singletons. Sequenced sample: PBMCs or T cells enriched from blood (not recorded which). Receptors were obtained from a woman in her thirties or forties who had recovered from COVID-19.

The rearrangement joins TRBV4-2 to TRBJ1-5; D unclear. Germline CDR1 reads LGHNA; CDR2 reads YNFKEQ. This CDR3 has 15 residues. Trimming took off 0 bases at V and 7 bases at J, with 13 bases between the two ends. The CDR3: CASSQEWTAEQPQHF. The CDR3 DNA reads TGTGCCAGCAGCCAAGAATGGACTGCGGAACAGCCCCAGCATTTT.

The rearrangement uses TRBV4-2 and TRBJ2-7; TRBD2 matches at 9 bases. The CDR3 is 16 residues long. V was clipped by 0 bases and J by 8 bases; unmatched bases: 11. Per germline, CDR1 LGHNA and CDR2 YNFKEQ. This chain's CDR3 is CASSQERDSGSLKQYF. DNA of the CDR3: TGTGCCAGCAGCCAAGAGAGGGATAGCGGGAGTCTTAAGCAGTACTTC.

This clone has only one observation. The chain joins TRBV15 to TRBJ1-4; 7 bases line up with TRBD1. This CDR3 has 14 amino acids. Trimming cost V 6 bases and J 6 bases; bases outside gene matches: 7. Germline V gene data show CDR1 as LNHNV and CDR2 as YYDKDF (reference sequence). The CDR3 DNA follows: TGTGCCACCAGTCAGGGGGAGTTCGATGAAAAACTGTTTTTT. Protein product: CATSQGEFDEKLFF. The complete variable domain, with remaining parts taken from reference TRBV15 and TRBJ1-4, reads DAMVIQNPRYQVTQFGKPVTLSCSQTLNHNVMYWYQQKSSQAPKLLFHYYDKDFNNEADTPDNFQSRRPNTSFCFLDIRSPGLGDTAMYLCATSQGEFDEKLFFGSGTQLSVL.

This clone was detected once. The chain carries TRBV18 and TRBJ1-1, with D possibly being TRBD1 (5 bases). V shed 6 bases and J shed 4 bases, with 18 bases lying between them. The CDR3 runs to 15 residues. The germline V gene encodes CDR1 KGHSH and CDR2 LQKENI. The CDR3 sequence is CASSPGLTVGTEAFF. Written as DNA, the CDR3 is TGTGCCAGCTCTCCGGGACTGACAGTGGGCACTGAAGCTTTCTTT.

The CDR3 region is CSVLRGALTDTQYF. The CDR3 DNA reads TGCAGCGTTTTGCGGGGGGCTCTCACAGATACGCAGTATTTT. The V gene is TRBV29-1, the J gene TRBJ2-3; TRBD2 aligns across 8 bases. The length of the CDR3 is 14 residues. V dropped 5 bases and J dropped 2; count of bases not matched to a gene: 6. Germline lookup yields CDR1 SQVTM and CDR2 ANQGSEA.

The V gene is TRBV5-8, the J gene TRBJ2-7; TRBD1 aligns across 9 bases. CDR1 is SGHTS and CDR2 is YDEGEE in the germline V gene. Germline trimming cut 5 bases from V and 5 bases from J; bases unmatched to any gene: 8. This CDR3 is built from 14 residues. The DNA for the CDR3 is TGTGCCAGCAGAAGCCGGGACAGGGAAAACGAGCAGTACTTC. Residues: CASRSRDRENEQYF.

V and J are TRBV7-3 and TRBJ2-2, with D possibly TRBD1 on 6 matching bases. Germline loops: CDR1 SGHTA, CDR2 FQGTGA. The germline V and J ends were trimmed by 4 bases and 1 base, with 10 bases remaining between them. The CDR3 is 15 amino acids. The CDR3 protein is CASSWVQGNTGELFF. CDR3 DNA: TGTGCCAGCAGCTGGGTACAGGGGAACACCGGGGAGCTGTTTTTT.

This clone was seen repeatedly, ten times or more. The chain uses TRBV2 and TRBJ1-4; TRBD1 matches at 7 bases. The CDR3 sequence is 14 residues long. Germline CDR1 reads SNHLY; CDR2 reads FYNNEI. The V gene end was trimmed by 7 bases and the J gene end by 5 bases; junction bases not matched to a gene: 7. The CDR3 nucleotides are TGTGCCAGCAACCGGGACAGACAAAATGAAAAACTGTTTTTT. As protein: CASNRDRQNEKLFF.

The chain employs TRBV3-1 (or the pseudogene TRBV3-2) and TRBJ1-5; tentatively, D is TRBD1 (5 bases). The germline V gene has CDR1 LGHDT and CDR2 YNNKEL (reference sequence). The ends were cut back, 1 base at V and 15 bases at J, with 16 bases in the middle. The CDR3 sequence is 13 residues long. The CDR3: CASSQGDWGSPHF. The CDR3 region has the DNA TGTGCCAGCAGCCAAGGGGACTGGGGGTCTCCGCATTTT.